A selection of T cell receptor beta chains follows, all from one sample in a study of cytomegalovirus exposure and HLA in healthy donors. Method: immunoSEQ multiplex PCR; TCRdb's copy keeps in-frame clones and lacks some. The sample has 150,000 to 180,000 clones; around 72% are singletons. The sample taken for sequencing was PBMCs. These receptors all stem from a man aged 18 to 29 in good health and CMV-seronegative. The CDR3 runs from the conserved cysteine through the conserved F or W. D genes are given only for firm matches. Clone size appears in some rows only: once, few, many, or a class for an expanded clone.

size,V,D,J,CDR3,DNA
.,TRBV5-4,TRBD1,TRBJ1-1,CASSGSGGAREAFF,TGTGCCAGCAGCGGCTCAGGGGGCGCGAGGGAAGCTTTCTTT
.,TRBV6-5,.,TRBJ2-7,CASSPSASRSYEQYF,TGTGCCAGCAGTCCCTCGGCTAGCCGATCCTACGAGCAGTACTTC
.,TRBV7-9,TRBD1,TRBJ1-5,CASSLGQGDQPQHF,TGTGCCAGCAGCTTAGGCCAGGGGGATCAGCCCCAGCATTTT
once,TRBV19,.,TRBJ1-5,CASSKALPTVVSQPQHF,TGTGCCAGTAGTAAAGCACTCCCGACAGTGGTCAGTCAGCCCCAGCATTTT
.,TRBV27,TRBD2,TRBJ2-1,CASRPTSGNEQFF,TGTGCCAGCAGGCCGACTAGCGGTAATGAGCAGTTCTTC
.,TRBV6-5,TRBD1,TRBJ2-7,CASSYFTGGEQYF,TGTGCCAGCAGTTACTTCACAGGGGGCGAGCAGTACTTC
.,TRBV6-6,TRBD1,TRBJ2-2,CASSTGTGSTGELFF,TGTGCCAGCAGCACCGGGACAGGGTCCACCGGGGAGCTGTTTTTT
.,TRBV6-6,.,TRBJ2-1,CASSYSRVSPNEQFF,TGTGCCAGCAGTTACTCCCGGGTTAGCCCCAATGAGCAGTTCTTC
.,TRBV2,TRBD1,TRBJ2-2,CASRAGQANTGELFF,TGTGCCAGCAGGGCGGGACAGGCTAACACCGGGGAGCTGTTTTTT
few,TRBV4-3,TRBD2,TRBJ2-4,CASSRGRGTSMGDIQYF,TGCGCCAGCAGCCGAGGGAGGGGGACTAGCATGGGCGACATTCAGTACTTC
.,TRBV7-2,TRBD2,TRBJ2-7,CASSSGLAGIYEQYF,TGTGCCAGCAGCTCCGGACTAGCGGGGATCTACGAGCAGTACTTC
.,TRBV7-2,TRBD2,TRBJ2-2,CASRWGGPPGELFF,TGTGCCAGCAGGTGGGGAGGGCCGCCCGGGGAGCTGTTTTTT
.,TRBV19,.,TRBJ2-7,CASTGGAGYEQYF,TGTGCCAGTACAGGAGGGGCCGGCTACGAGCAGTACTTC
.,TRBV10-3,TRBD2,TRBJ2-1,CAISTSTSGTYNEQFF,TGTGCCATCAGTACCTCTACTAGCGGCACCTACAATGAGCAGTTCTTC
.,TRBV15,.,TRBJ2-5,CATSIYREETQYF,TGTGCCACCAGCATTTACAGGGAAGAGACCCAGTACTTC
.,TRBV19,TRBD2,TRBJ2-2,CASSGLAENTGELFF,TGTGCCAGTAGTGGACTAGCGGAGAACACCGGGGAGCTGTTTTTT
.,TRBV7-9,.,TRBJ2-1,CASSLGDEQFF,TGTGCCAGCAGCTTAGGAGATGAGCAGTTCTTC
.,TRBV9,TRBD2,TRBJ2-3,CASSVGSSGASTDTQYF,TGTGCCAGCAGCGTAGGGAGTAGCGGGGCTAGCACAGATACGCAGTATTTT
few,TRBV27,TRBD2,TRBJ2-7,CASTEGTSGPYRQYF,TGTGCCAGCACCGAGGGGACTAGCGGTCCCTACCGACAGTACTTC
few,TRBV28,TRBD1,TRBJ1-1,CASSLGQGNTEAFF,TGTGCCAGCAGTTTGGGACAGGGGAACACTGAAGCTTTCTTT
.,TRBV7-9,.,TRBJ1-2,CSSSLEWGGKDTF,TGTTCCAGCAGCTTAGAGTGGGGGGGGAAGGACACCTTC
.,TRBV10-3,TRBD1,TRBJ1-1,CAISESMGTGGTEAFF,TGTGCCATCAGTGAGTCGATGGGTACAGGGGGTACTGAAGCTTTCTTT
once,TRBV5-1,TRBD1,TRBJ1-2,CASSRGQGGYTF,TGCGCCAGCAGCCGGGGACAGGGCGGCTACACCTTC
.,TRBV5-1,TRBD2,TRBJ2-5,CASSELAGGETQYF,TGCGCCAGCAGCGAACTAGCGGGAGGGGAGACCCAGTACTTC
once,TRBV7-9,.,TRBJ2-1,CASSLGTDGTEQFF,TGTGCCAGCAGCCTCGGGACTGATGGGACTGAGCAGTTCTTC
.,TRBV11-2,TRBD1,TRBJ2-2,CASSPDRGGPGELFF,TGTGCCAGCAGCCCAGACAGGGGCGGCCCCGGGGAGCTGTTTTTT
.,TRBV6-1,.,TRBJ2-7,CASSELVTAHYEQYF,TGTGCCAGCAGTGAATTAGTCACAGCTCACTACGAGCAGTACTTC
.,TRBV6-1,TRBD2,TRBJ2-7,CASTVAGEAYEQYF,TGTGCCAGCACCGTAGCGGGAGAAGCCTACGAGCAGTACTTC
.,TRBV11-2,.,TRBJ2-1,CASSLARVDEQFF,TGTGCCAGCAGCTTAGCGAGGGTGGATGAGCAGTTCTTC
.,TRBV19,.,TRBJ2-5,CASSIFRSEAETQYF,TGTGCCAGTAGTATCTTTAGGTCAGAAGCGGAGACCCAGTACTTC
.,TRBV28,TRBD1,TRBJ1-2,CASGEDRILYGYTF,TGTGCCAGCGGAGAGGACAGGATTCTTTATGGCTACACCTTC
once,TRBV2,TRBD1,TRBJ1-5,CASSAGQGLRHQPQHF,TGTGCCAGCAGTGCAGGACAGGGATTGAGGCATCAGCCCCAGCATTTT
.,TRBV7-2,TRBD2,TRBJ2-2,CASSLEFRLAGGPRELFF,TGTGCCAGCAGCTTAGAATTTCGGCTAGCGGGAGGGCCCCGGGAGCTGTTTTTT
few,TRBV29-1,TRBD1,TRBJ2-3,CSVGGGRVKADTQYF,TGCAGCGTAGGGGGCGGACGAGTTAAAGCAGATACGCAGTATTTT
.,TRBV5-4,TRBD1,TRBJ2-7,CASSAGQGAYEQYF,TGTGCCAGCAGCGCTGGACAGGGGGCTTACGAGCAGTACTTC
.,TRBV9,.,TRBJ1-4,CASSVSPGSEKLFF,TGTGCCAGCAGCGTATCCCCGGGATCGGAAAAACTGTTTTTT
.,TRBV14,TRBD2,TRBJ2-7,CASSPQLAVSYEQYF,TGTGCCAGCAGCCCCCAACTAGCGGTTTCATACGAGCAGTACTTC
.,TRBV2,TRBD1,TRBJ1-1,CASSGTGPNTEAFF,TGTGCCAGCAGTGGGACAGGGCCGAACACTGAAGCTTTCTTT
.,TRBV5-8,.,TRBJ2-1,CASSLYNEQFF,TGTGCCAGCAGCCTTTACAATGAGCAGTTCTTC
.,TRBV5-6,.,TRBJ1-2,CASSHIQGTGYGYTF,TGTGCCAGCAGCCATATACAGGGAACTGGATATGGCTACACCTTC
.,TRBV9,.,TRBJ1-3,CASQETLGNTIYF,TGTGCCTCACAGGAGACACTTGGAAACACCATATATTTT
few,TRBV28,.,TRBJ1-3,CASSGQGEGNTIYF,TGTGCCAGCAGTGGGCAAGGGGAAGGAAACACCATATATTTT